This TCR beta chain was documented in a study of T cells after yellow fever vaccination. Overall study findings and caveats: Most clones from primary vaccination resurfaced after the booster (under 97% CD4, approximately 87% CD8). From the bulk population, abundant clonotypes could contaminate and appear within FACS-sorted repertoires.

The germline V gene encodes CDR1 LGHDT and CDR2 YNNKEL (reference sequence). The CDR3 is 17 amino acids. In regard to this clonotype: A read error is possible here, since a much larger clone lies one base away.

One entry per CDR3 protein, called by TCRdb with MiXCR from the 5' RACE reads. The data hold 40,000 to 50,000 distinct CDR3 sequences, with approximately 6.3% observed a single time. The chain is built from TRBV3-1 and TRBJ2-2; D remains unclear. The clonotype originates from a man aged 30-40 years who received the YFV17D yellow fever vaccine. Sequenced here: CD8+ T cells not binding an NS4B(214-222) dextramer, sorted from PBMCs, sampled 45 days after the yellow fever booster vaccination. As DNA, the CDR3 is TGTGCCATCAGCCACCCCAGGAACGGAACTAACACCGGGGAGCTGTTTTTT. Amino acids: CAISHPRNGTNTGELFF. Full variable domain (missing parts from reference TRBV3-1 and TRBJ2-2): DTAVSQTPKYLVTQMGNDKSIKCEQNLGHDTMYWYKQDSKKFLKIMFSYNNKELIINETVPNRFSPKSPDKAHLNLHINSLELGDSAVYFCAISHPRNGTNTGELFFGEGSRLTVL.